Listed below are T cell receptor beta chains from one sample, sequenced in a study of blood T cell repertoires in COVID-19. Profiling relied on immunoSEQ multiplex PCR, and the TCRdb table lists in-frame clones only, not all of them. The data hold fewer than 500,000 clones, with roughly 90% observed a single time. Sequencing was done on a sample of PBMCs or T cells enriched from blood (not recorded which). These receptors were collected from a woman aged 18-29 years who had recovered from COVID-19. Each CDR3 is given with its conserved first and last residue. D genes are given only for firm matches.

d_call	j_call	v_call	cdr3_aa
-	TRBJ1-2	TRBV5-1	CASSLLQTGYGYTF
TRBD1	TRBJ2-7	TRBV19	CASSIADRALEQYF
TRBD2	TRBJ2-7	TRBV7-9	CASSLDGGAYEQYF
-	TRBJ2-5	TRBV27	CASRSERGGAGETQYF
TRBD1	TRBJ2-5	TRBV25-1	CASRDRGRIKETQYF
TRBD1	TRBJ1-6	TRBV11-2	CASRRIQGAYNSPLHF
-	TRBJ1-3	TRBV12-3/TRBV12-4	CASSLGNTIYF
TRBD1	TRBJ1-4	TRBV15	CATSRAKDRGDEKLFF
-	TRBJ1-1	TRBV5-4	CASSQGLQEAEAFF
-	TRBJ2-5	TRBV18	CASSPWADSPQETQYF
TRBD2	TRBJ2-3	TRBV10-3	CAIRERGVPPTDTQYF
-	TRBJ1-4	TRBV30	CAWKDSRRGNEKLFF
TRBD2	TRBJ2-5	TRBV6-1	CASSEGGLAVETQYF
TRBD2	TRBJ2-7	TRBV5-1	CASSWATSGGAREQYF
-	TRBJ1-2	TRBV6-5	CASRLDSNYGYTF
TRBD1	TRBJ1-2	TRBV11-2	CASSSTGQGARGYTF
-	TRBJ1-5	TRBV6-5	CAGTRGSNQPQHF
-	TRBJ1-1	TRBV28	CASSGQRNTEAFF
-	TRBJ1-1	TRBV2	CASSEARTAMNTEAFF
TRBD1	TRBJ1-4	TRBV27	CASRGLGTGGPLFF
-	TRBJ1-1	TRBV12-5	CASGLVIGGQTNTEAFF
TRBD2	TRBJ2-1	TRBV11-3	CASSFRGDEQFF
-	TRBJ1-1	TRBV27	CASSPLIQGTTEAFF
-	TRBJ2-2	TRBV24-1	CATSSGQINTGELFF
TRBD2	TRBJ2-1	TRBV30	CAWSGSGGGEQFF
TRBD2	TRBJ2-5	TRBV9	CASSPPLAEGKTQYF
-	TRBJ1-5	TRBV5-5	CASSRSGFSNQPQHF
-	TRBJ1-2	TRBV30	CAWSRALRGYGYTF
-	TRBJ1-2	TRBV2	CAGRTETLYGYTF
-	TRBJ2-7	TRBV6-1	CASSEALFSQGKEQYF
-	TRBJ2-5	TRBV21-1	CASSKPREGETQYF
-	TRBJ2-5	TRBV1	CTSRSSGGAAETQYF
-	TRBJ1-6	TRBV4-1	CASRPGRIGSPLHF
TRBD1	TRBJ1-2	TRBV9	CASSSGTGGIVGYTF
TRBD1	TRBJ2-1	TRBV30	CAWSAGQSYNEQFF
-	TRBJ1-1	TRBV12-3/TRBV12-4	CASTLVREAFF
TRBD1	TRBJ1-2	TRBV3-1/TRBV3-2	CASSQPDRGPYGYTF
-	TRBJ2-3	TRBV19	CACHRGARPDTQYF
-	TRBJ1-5	TRBV25-1	CASSGTENQPQHF
-	TRBJ2-7	TRBV19	CASSPSSLRYEQYF
-	TRBJ2-6	TRBV28	CASSLTDSGANVLTF
-	TRBJ1-2	TRBV4-1	CASSPPDGGLGGYTF
TRBD2	TRBJ2-5	TRBV29-1	CSVEWGGGETQYF
-	TRBJ1-1	TRBV3-1/TRBV3-2	CASSQSGSVGGAFF
-	TRBJ1-1	TRBV11-2	CASSFPRGEGKGLVAEAFF
TRBD1	TRBJ2-7	TRBV5-1	CASSYNRDSLYEQYF
-	TRBJ2-7	TRBV5-6	CASSPGTGSYEQYF
-	TRBJ1-1	TRBV7-2	CASSTYRMGTEAFF
-	TRBJ2-5	TRBV2	CASSTEFGKETQYF